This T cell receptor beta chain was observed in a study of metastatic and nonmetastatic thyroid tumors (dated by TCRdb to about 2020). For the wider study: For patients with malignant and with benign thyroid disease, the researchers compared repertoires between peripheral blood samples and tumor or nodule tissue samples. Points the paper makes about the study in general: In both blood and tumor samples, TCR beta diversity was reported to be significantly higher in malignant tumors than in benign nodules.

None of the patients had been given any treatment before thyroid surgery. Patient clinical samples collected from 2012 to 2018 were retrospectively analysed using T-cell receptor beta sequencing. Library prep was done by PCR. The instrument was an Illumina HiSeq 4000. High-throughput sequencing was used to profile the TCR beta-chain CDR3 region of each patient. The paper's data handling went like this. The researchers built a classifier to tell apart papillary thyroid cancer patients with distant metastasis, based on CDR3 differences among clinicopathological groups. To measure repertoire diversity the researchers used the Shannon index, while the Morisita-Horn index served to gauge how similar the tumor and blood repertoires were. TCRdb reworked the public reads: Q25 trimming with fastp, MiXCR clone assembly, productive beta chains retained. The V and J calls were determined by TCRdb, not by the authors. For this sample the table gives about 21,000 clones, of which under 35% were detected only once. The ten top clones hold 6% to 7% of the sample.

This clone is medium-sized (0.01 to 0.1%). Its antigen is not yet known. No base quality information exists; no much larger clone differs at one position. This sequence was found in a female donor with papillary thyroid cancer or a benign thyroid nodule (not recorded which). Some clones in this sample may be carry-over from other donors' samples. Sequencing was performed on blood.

The nucleotide sequence reads as follows: TGCAGTGCTAGTGTCGGACAGGGGGGACCCTACGAGCAGTACTTC. This is translated as CSASVGQGGPYEQYF. The chain was built from TRBV20-1 and TRBJ2-7; TRBD1 matches 10 bases in the middle. Measured from the cysteine to the phenylalanine, the CDR3 is 15 residues long. Only the CDR3 DNA is retained, 45 bases long and in frame from the first base. V is trimmed back by 3 bases and J by 2 bases, and the junction contains 7 bases that no gene match accounts for. Taken from the germline V gene (reference sequence), the CDR1 and CDR2 loops are DFQATT and SNEGSKA.